One sample yielded the 23 T cell receptor beta chains listed below, sequenced in a study of sequential checkpoint blockade in melanoma. Treatment specified: randomized to nivolumab then ipilimumab (arm A) or the reverse (arm B). Only in-frame clones appear in the TCRdb table, and some are missing; sequencing was by immunoSEQ multiplex PCR. The table lists fewer than 20,000 clones, approximately 58% of them singletons, with 15% to 20% in the top ten. The material was CD8+ T cells sorted from blood (inferred from file names), obtained from a patient given nivolumab and ipilimumab in sequence. The receptors derive from a human donor with melanoma.

The V call is TRBV9, the J call TRBJ2-2; 8 bases agree with TRBD2. CDR1 SGDLS and CDR2 YYNGEE come from the germline V gene. The CDR3 length is 15 residues. J was trimmed by 6 bases and V by 4 bases; bases with no gene match: 8. The CDR3, as DNA: TGTGCCAGCAGCATCGGACTAGCCCTTGCCGGGGAGCTGTTTTTT. The encoded protein is CASSIGLALAGELFF. The variable domain in full, with the rest retrieved from reference TRBV9 and TRBJ2-2, is DSGVTQTPKHLITATGQRVTLRCSPRSGDLSVYWYQQSLDQGLQFLIQYYNGEERAKGNILERFSAQQFPDLHSELNLSSLELGDSALYFCASSIGLALAGELFFGEGSRLTVL.

The V call is TRBV6-5, the J call TRBJ2-3, with D unclear. The CDR3 contains 13 residues. Trimming removed 4 bases at V and 6 bases at J, with 11 bases between. Germline assignment: CDR1 MNHEY and CDR2 SVGAGI. The CDR3 loop is CASSSWAGDTQYF. The CDR3, as DNA: TGTGCCAGCAGTTCCTGGGCCGGTGATACGCAGTATTTT.

This clone appeared a few times. The chain combines TRBV6-5 with TRBJ2-7; 8 bases align to TRBD1. This CDR3 has 14 residues. The germline V gene has CDR1 MNHEY and CDR2 SVGAGI. V lost 9 bases and J lost 2; bases outside the gene matches: 9. DNA for the CDR3: TGTGCCAGTGGCCTACTGACAGGGGCCTACGAGCAGTACTTC. Its protein product is CASGLLTGAYEQYF.

The V gene is TRBV2, the J gene TRBJ2-1; the match to TRBD1 covers 8 bases. The CDR3 is made up of 15 amino acids. From germline, CDR1 is SNHLY and CDR2 FYNNEI. The ends lost 6 bases at V and 1 base at J; junction bases unmatched: 5. CDR3 region: CASRQGVGSYNEQFF. The CDR3 DNA reads as TGTGCCAGCAGACAGGGGGTGGGATCCTACAATGAGCAGTTCTTC.

By sample share, this clone is medium-sized. The chain recombines TRBV18 with TRBJ2-7; a possible D gene is TRBD2 (6 bases). Trimming stripped 2 bases from V and 3 bases from J, with 14 bases between. In germline, CDR1 is KGHSH, CDR2 LQKENI. The CDR3 has 15 amino acids. The CDR3, as DNA: TGTGCCAGCTCACCAATGGGAGAGGAGGGCTACGAGCAGTACTTC. Translating gives CASSPMGEEGYEQYF.

The chain combines TRBV5-6 with TRBJ2-2; 9 nucleotides align to TRBD1. After removal of 0 bases from V and 3 bases from J, the junction contained 3 bases not matched to a gene. Germline V gives CDR1 SGHDT, CDR2 YYEEEE. The CDR3 is 16 residues long. CDR3 sequence: CASSLGTGGDTGELFF. In nucleotides, the CDR3 is TGTGCCAGCAGCTTGGGAACAGGGGGCGACACCGGGGAGCTGTTTTTT.

This rearrangement joins TRBV6-4 to TRBJ2-3; no clear D gene. Germline CDR1 reads MRHNA; CDR2 reads SNTAGT. V lost 3 bases to trimming and J lost 3 bases, with 10 bases between them. The CDR3 covers 14 residues. In DNA, the CDR3 is TGTGCCAGCAGTGAAGCAGGCGCGACAGATACGCAGTATTTT. This codes for CASSEAGATDTQYF.

The V and J genes are TRBV27 and TRBJ2-3, with D perhaps TRBD1 (5 bases). The CDR3 length is 15 residues. Trimming removed 4 bases from V and 4 bases from J, with 15 bases in between. Germline lookup yields CDR1 MNHEY and CDR2 SMNVEV (reference sequence). The CDR3 is CASSSIGRVSDTQYF. The CDR3 DNA reads as TGTGCCAGCAGTTCTATAGGCAGGGTCTCAGATACGCAGTATTTT.

The CDR3 protein is CASSEGSLGTDTQYF. The CDR3 nucleotides are TGTGCCAGCAGTGAGGGCAGCCTGGGCACAGATACGCAGTATTTT. The chain has TRBV6-4 and TRBJ2-3; D is ambiguous. CDR1 is MRHNA, CDR2 SNTAGT, per germline. This CDR3 has 15 residues. Trimming took off 3 bases at V and 1 base at J, with 11 bases between the two ends.

The rearrangement links TRBV5-1 to TRBJ2-5; 12 nucleotides match TRBD2. The DNA matches TRBJ2-7 better at its end, which makes the J call doubtful. Germline values: CDR1 SGHRS, CDR2 YFSETQ. The CDR3 extends over 19 amino acids. CDR3 protein: CASSLGDGLAGGPPNEQYF. As DNA, the CDR3 is TGCGCCAGCAGCTTGGGGGACGGCCTAGCGGGAGGGCCCCCCAACGAGCAGTACTTC.

This clone is deemed medium-sized (0.01 to 0.1%). In DNA, the CDR3 is TGTGCCAGCAGTTTATCAAGGACAGTGGGCTATGGCTACACCTTC. Residues: CASSLSRTVGYGYTF. The V and J genes are TRBV27 and TRBJ1-2; tentatively, D is TRBD1 (6 bases). V lost 0 bases and J lost 4, with 12 bases in between. This CDR3 has 15 residues. Germline V gives CDR1 MNHEY, CDR2 SMNVEV (reference sequence).

This clone counts as medium-sized. This chain joins TRBV14 and TRBJ1-4; tentative D call: TRBD1 (6 bases). V dropped 0 bases and J dropped 2 bases, with 13 bases sitting between them. The CDR3 spans 17 residues. Per germline, CDR1 SGHDN and CDR2 FVKESK. CDR3 sequence (DNA): TGTGCCAGCAGCCAAGATTTCTCAGGGGCGACTAATGAAAAACTGTTTTTT. It is translated as CASSQDFSGATNEKLFF.

The chain joins TRBV7-9 to TRBJ1-1; 11 positions match TRBD1. CDR1 and CDR2 (germline): SEHNR, FQNEAQ (reference sequence). The CDR3 loop spans 15 amino acids. J was trimmed by 4 bases and V by 4 bases; bases with no gene match: 5. CDR3 in amino acids: CASSYSGTGGTEAFF. DNA of the CDR3: TGTGCCAGCAGCTACAGCGGGACAGGGGGCACTGAAGCTTTCTTT.

This sequence joins TRBV9 and TRBJ1-1, with D possibly matching TRBD1 (6 bases). CDR3 length: 17 residues. The V end lost 0 bases, the J end lost 5 bases, and 20 bases lay between the germline ends. Germline V lookup: CDR1 SGDLS, CDR2 YYNGEE. CDR3 sequence (DNA): TGTGCCAGCAGCGTAGGGGGGGGCAGGTCTTCGTCAACTGAAGCTTTCTTT. It specifies CASSVGGGRSSSTEAFF.

This chain joins TRBV2 and TRBJ1-1; maybe TRBD1 (6 bases). Trimming took off 11 bases at V and 1 base at J, with 17 bases between the two ends. Germline V gives CDR1 SNHLY, CDR2 FYNNEI. The length of the CDR3 is 14 residues. CDR3 in amino acids: CAASPKTGNTEAFF. DNA of the CDR3: TGTGCCGCGTCCCCCAAGACAGGGAACACTGAAGCTTTCTTT.

DNA of the CDR3: TGTGCCAGCAGCCGACACGACCTGATACAGGGCTCGACTATGAACACTGAAGCTTTCTTT. Translated: CASSRHDLIQGSTMNTEAFF. The chain carries TRBV9 and TRBJ1-1; the D gene is possibly TRBD1 (6 bases). CDR1 is SGDLS, CDR2 YYNGEE, per germline. Trimming pared 4 bases from V and 0 bases from J, leaving 28 bases between. The CDR3 loop spans 20 amino acids.

The chain recombines TRBV5-3 with TRBJ2-5; D is ambiguous. TRBV5-3 is assigned to the ORF class and has an uncertain function. V lost 4 bases, J lost 7 bases, and 5 bases lay in between. The CDR3 loop spans 10 amino acids. CDR3 in DNA: TGTGCCAGAAGCCCGGGGACCCAGTACTTC. This codes for CARSPGTQYF.

The rearrangement links TRBV4-1 to TRBJ1-3; D might be TRBD1 (5 bases). Trimming shortened V by 5 bases and J by 0 bases, and 14 bases separated the two germline ends. CDR3 length equals 16 residues. From germline, CDR1 is MGHRA and CDR2 YSYEKL. The CDR3 nucleotides are TGCGCCAGCAGCTTCGACAGTCAGAGCTCTGGAAACACCATATATTTT. Translating it yields CASSFDSQSSGNTIYF.

This clone was observed a handful of times. The rearrangement links TRBV7-9 to TRBJ1-2; the D gene is possibly TRBD1 (6 bases). Trimming cost V 3 bases and J 8 bases, with 19 bases left between them. The CDR3 sequence is 15 residues long. From germline, CDR1 is SEHNR and CDR2 FQNEAQ (reference sequence). For the CDR3, the DNA is TGTGCCAGCAGCTTCGCCGGGACACGGGACGAAGGCTACACCTTC. It translates to CASSFAGTRDEGYTF.

The chain has TRBV7-8 and TRBJ2-1; possibly TRBD1 for D (6 bases). The CDR3 spans 16 residues. The ends were cut back, 5 bases at V and 5 bases at J, with 19 bases in the middle. The germline V gene encodes CDR1 SGHVS and CDR2 FQNEAQ. The DNA of the CDR3 is TGTGCCAGCAGCCCTCCTCACAGGGAAATTGACAATGAGCAGTTCTTC. It translates to CASSPPHREIDNEQFF.

The V gene is TRBV7-9, the J gene TRBJ2-5; D is undetermined. V gave up 2 bases and J gave up 4 bases, with 17 bases separating them. Germline V gene lookup returns CDR1 SEHNR and CDR2 FQNEAQ (reference sequence). The CDR3 covers 16 residues. The CDR3 spells CASSLSGFYARETQYF. Written as DNA, the CDR3 is TGTGCCAGCAGCTTATCCGGTTTTTATGCCCGAGAGACCCAGTACTTC.

The CDR3 coding sequence is TGTGCCAGCTCCCCCTGGGGCGCTGAAGCTTTCTTT. It is translated as CASSPWGAEAFF. The rearrangement uses TRBV18 and TRBJ1-1, with D maybe TRBD1 (5 bases). The germline gives CDR1 KGHSH, CDR2 LQKENI. With 6 bases removed from V and 6 bases from J, the gap between germline ends came to 11 bases. CDR3 length: 12 amino acids.

The chain couples TRBV2 to TRBJ1-5, with TRBD1 matching 8 bases. CDR3 length: 15 residues. Germline CDR1 SNHLY, CDR2 FYNNEI. Trimming at V came to 8 bases and at J to 2 bases, leaving 8 bases not matched to a gene. DNA for the CDR3: TGTGCCAGCCGTTGGACAGGGTTAGGCAATCAGCCCCAGCATTTT. This codes for CASRWTGLGNQPQHF.